The rows below give T cell receptor beta chains drawn from one sample of a study of blood T cell repertoires in COVID-19. Sequencing was performed with immunoSEQ multiplex PCR; in TCRdb, only in-frame clones are kept and a portion is missing. The sample contains roughly 250,000 clones, 70% to 90% of which appear only once. Sample: peripheral blood. Receptor source: a woman aged 40 to 49 who had recovered from COVID-19. Both conserved end residues are trimmed from each CDR3.

v_gene: TRBV12-5; CDR3aa: ASGLGTAKETQY
v_gene: TRBV5-6; CDR3aa: ASSLGPSGARGDTQY
v_gene: TRBV3-1/TRBV3-2; CDR3aa: ASSKRGKSYNEQF
v_gene: TRBV2; CDR3aa: ASSVSSYAKNIQY
v_gene: TRBV16; CDR3aa: ASSPSGKMWDTEAF
v_gene: TRBV4-3; CDR3aa: ASSQELGGYEQY
v_gene: TRBV24-1; CDR3aa: ATSDPNSYEQY
v_gene: TRBV2; CDR3aa: ASSATQPNYEQY
v_gene: TRBV25-1; CDR3aa: ASVGQAAYEQY
v_gene: TRBV9; CDR3aa: ASSPLLAGGADTQY
v_gene: TRBV19; CDR3aa: ASRGTGTGEGNTIY
v_gene: TRBV5-8; CDR3aa: ASSLVMGGISLTQY
v_gene: TRBV28; CDR3aa: ASSPAGTSFYEQY
v_gene: TRBV28; CDR3aa: ASRARTGQGGGYT
v_gene: TRBV6-4; CDR3aa: ASSASGGSYNEQF
v_gene: TRBV19; CDR3aa: ASQQKSGTGELRNQPQH
v_gene: TRBV18; CDR3aa: ASSTGAAPYEQY
v_gene: TRBV7-9; CDR3aa: ASSPPGQGVAGYT
v_gene: TRBV24-1; CDR3aa: ATSDFGDSNTGELF
v_gene: TRBV30; CDR3aa: AWRHTGNTEAF
v_gene: TRBV5-1; CDR3aa: ASSLSWDRSTGELF
v_gene: TRBV3-1/TRBV3-2; CDR3aa: ASSRTDEAF
v_gene: TRBV18; CDR3aa: ASSYGQGNEQY